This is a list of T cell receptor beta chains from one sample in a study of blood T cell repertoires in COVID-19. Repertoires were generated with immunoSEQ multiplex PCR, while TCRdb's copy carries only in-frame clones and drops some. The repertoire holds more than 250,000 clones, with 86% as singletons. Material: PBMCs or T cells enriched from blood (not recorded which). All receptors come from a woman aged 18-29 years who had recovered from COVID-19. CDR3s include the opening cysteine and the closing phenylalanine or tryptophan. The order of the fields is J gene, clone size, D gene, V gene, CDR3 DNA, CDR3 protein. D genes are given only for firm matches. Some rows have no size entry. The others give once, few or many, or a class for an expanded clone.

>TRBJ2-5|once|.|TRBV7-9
TGTGCCAGCAGCTTAGTTCTAGGCCTCCAAGAGACCCAGTACTTC
CASSLVLGLQETQYF
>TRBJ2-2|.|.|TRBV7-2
TGTGCCAGCAGCTTCCCGGTCGGGGAGCTGTTTTTT
CASSFPVGELFF
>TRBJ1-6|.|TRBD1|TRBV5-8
TGTGCCAGCAGCTTGATGCGACAGGGGAATTCACCCCTCCACTTT
CASSLMRQGNSPLHF
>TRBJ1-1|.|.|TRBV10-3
TGTGCCACGTTCCAACAGGAAAGGGGCACTGAAGCTTTCTTT
CATFQQERGTEAFF
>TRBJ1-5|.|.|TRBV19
TGTGCCAGTAGTATGGGGCTATCCGGTAATCAGCCCCAGCATTTT
CASSMGLSGNQPQHF
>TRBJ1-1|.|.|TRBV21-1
TGTGCCAGCCAGGGGGCGGGCACTGAAGCTTTCTTT
CASQGAGTEAFF
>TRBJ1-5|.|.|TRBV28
TGTGCCAGCAGGGAGGTACGCGGCAATCAGCCCCAGCATTTT
CASREVRGNQPQHF
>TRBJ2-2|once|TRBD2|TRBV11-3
TGTGCCAGCAGCTTACTGGGGACTAGCGGAACCGGGGAGCTGTTTTTT
CASSLLGTSGTGELFF
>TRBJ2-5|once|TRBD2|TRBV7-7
TGTGCCAGCAGCCGGGCGGGAGGGCCTGAAGAGACCCAGTACTTC
CASSRAGGPEETQYF
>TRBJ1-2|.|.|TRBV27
TGTGCCAGCAGTTATTTCCCAGGGAATCAGGGCTACACCTTC
CASSYFPGNQGYTF
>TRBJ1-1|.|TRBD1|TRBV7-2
TGTGCCAGCAGCCTCTCAACTGACAGGGTTGAAGCTTTCTTT
CASSLSTDRVEAFF
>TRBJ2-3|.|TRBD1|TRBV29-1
TGCAGCGTTGAACCGACCCGACAGGGGTATAGCACAGATACGCAGTATTTT
CSVEPTRQGYSTDTQYF
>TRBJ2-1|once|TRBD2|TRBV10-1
TGCGCCAGCAGTACTAGCGGGGGGTCGTACAATGAGCAGTTCTTC
CASSTSGGSYNEQFF
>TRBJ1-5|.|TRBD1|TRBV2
TGTGCCAGCACAGGGGGCGGCAATCAGCCCCAGCATTTT
CASTGGGNQPQHF
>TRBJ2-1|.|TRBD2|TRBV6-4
TGTGCCAGCAGTGACCCCAAGCCAGGGACTAGGACACAATTCGAGCAGTTCTTC
CASSDPKPGTRTQFEQFF
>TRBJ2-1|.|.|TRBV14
TGTGCCAGCAGTCACAGGGACCATGAGCAGTTCTTC
CASSHRDHEQFF
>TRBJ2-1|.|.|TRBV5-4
TGTGCCAGCGGGAGTGAGAGTGAGCAGTTCTTC
CASGSESEQFF
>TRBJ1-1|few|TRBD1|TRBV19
TGTGCCAGTGGCCGGGACAGGGACCTTGAAGCTTTCTTT
CASGRDRDLEAFF
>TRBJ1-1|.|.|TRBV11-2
TGTGCCAGCAGCTTAAATGGCGCAGGGGTCATGAACACTGAAGCTTTCTTT
CASSLNGAGVMNTEAFF
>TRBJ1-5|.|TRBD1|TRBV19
TGTGCCAGTAGTCTCCGGGACAGTGTTAATCAGCCCCAGCATTTT
CASSLRDSVNQPQHF
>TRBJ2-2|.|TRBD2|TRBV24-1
TGTGCCACCAGTGATTTTGGCGGGGGGTCACCGGGGGAGCTGTTTTTT
CATSDFGGGSPGELFF
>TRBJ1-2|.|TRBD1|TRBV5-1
TGCGCCAGCTGGGAGACAGGGTTGGGTGGCTACACCTTC
CASWETGLGGYTF
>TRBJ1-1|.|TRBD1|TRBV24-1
TGTGCCACCAGTGATCCTCGGGACAGAGAAGCTTTCTTT
CATSDPRDREAFF
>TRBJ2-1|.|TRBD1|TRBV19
TGTGCCAGTAGTATGATCCCGGGACAGAGACCCGAGCAGTTCTTC
CASSMIPGQRPEQFF
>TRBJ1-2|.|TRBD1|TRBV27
TGTGCCAGCAGTTCTACAACCGACAGGGTGAGGGGTAACTATGGCTACACCTTC
CASSSTTDRVRGNYGYTF
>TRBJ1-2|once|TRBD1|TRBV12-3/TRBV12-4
TGTGCCAGCAGTGGGGACAGCTTCTATGGCTACACCTTC
CASSGDSFYGYTF
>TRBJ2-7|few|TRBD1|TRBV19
TGTGCCAGTAGACAGACAGGGTCCGAGCAGTACTTC
CASRQTGSEQYF
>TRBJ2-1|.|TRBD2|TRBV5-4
TGTGCCAGCAGCATCAAACTAGCGGGAGGGGGGGATGAGCAGTTCTTC
CASSIKLAGGGDEQFF
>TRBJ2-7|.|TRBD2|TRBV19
TGTGCCAGTAGTTTAGGACTAGGATCGACCCTGGACGAGCAGTACTTC
CASSLGLGSTLDEQYF
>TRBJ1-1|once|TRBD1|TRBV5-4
TGTGCCAGCAGCAAACAGGGGGCGCAGGACACTGAAGCTTTCTTT
CASSKQGAQDTEAFF
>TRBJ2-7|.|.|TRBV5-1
TGCGCCAGCAGAAGCGCAGGGGCCTACTCCTACGAGCAGTACTTC
CASRSAGAYSYEQYF
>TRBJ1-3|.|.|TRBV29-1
TGCAGCGTTAGGGTGCCCCAGGGGATAAACACCATATATTTT
CSVRVPQGINTIYF
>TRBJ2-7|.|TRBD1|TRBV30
TGTGCCTGGAGCGTAGACAGGGGAGCAAGAGAGCAGTACTTC
CAWSVDRGAREQYF
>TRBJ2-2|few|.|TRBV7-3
TGTGCCAGCAGCTTAAGACTGGCAGAAACAGGCACCGGGGAGCTGTTTTTT
CASSLRLAETGTGELFF
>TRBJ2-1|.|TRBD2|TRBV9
TGTGCCAGCACGCGGAGCGGGGCATACAATGAGCAGTTCTTC
CASTRSGAYNEQFF
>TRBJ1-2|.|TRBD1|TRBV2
TGTGCCAGCAAAGAACGGGCCAGGGGGAATGGCTACACCTTC
CASKERARGNGYTF
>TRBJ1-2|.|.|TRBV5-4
TGTGCCAGCAGCCCTGACGTAGCGGACCCCTATGGCTACACCTTC
CASSPDVADPYGYTF
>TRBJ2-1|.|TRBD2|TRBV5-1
TGCGCCAGCAGCTGGGTAGCGGGAGCGGGATACAATGAGCAGTTCTTC
CASSWVAGAGYNEQFF
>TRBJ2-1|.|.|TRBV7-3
TGTGCCAGCAGCTTGACCCCTGGTTTCCGAAGCGGCTCCTACAATGAGCAGTTCTTC
CASSLTPGFRSGSYNEQFF
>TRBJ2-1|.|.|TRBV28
TGTGCCAGCGGGACAAGAGGGACGTATACCAATGAGCAGTTCTTC
CASGTRGTYTNEQFF
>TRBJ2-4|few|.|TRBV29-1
TGCAGCGTTGGGACTATCGATCTTTTAGCCAAAAACATTCAGTACTTC
CSVGTIDLLAKNIQYF
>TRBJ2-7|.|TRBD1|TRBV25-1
TGTGCCAGCAGTGCCCCAGGGGGTAGCTACGAGCAGTACTTC
CASSAPGGSYEQYF
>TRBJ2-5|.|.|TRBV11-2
TGTGCCAGCACCTGGCGGGGCGGACAAGAGACCCAGTACTTC
CASTWRGGQETQYF
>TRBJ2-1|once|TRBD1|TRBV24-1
TGTGCCACCAGTGATGCAACCGGGACAGGCTACAATGAGCAGTTCTTC
CATSDATGTGYNEQFF
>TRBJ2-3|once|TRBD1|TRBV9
TGTGCCAGCAGTGACGGGACAGGGGGCACAGATACGCAGTATTTT
CASSDGTGGTDTQYF
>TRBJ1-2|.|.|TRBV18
TGTGCCAGCTCACCAGGGGCAGGTGGAGGCTACACCTTC
CASSPGAGGGYTF